Listed here are 21 T cell receptor beta chains from one sample, sequenced in a study of shared clonotypes between healthy human individuals. Only in-frame clones appear in the TCRdb table, and some are missing; sequencing was by immunoSEQ multiplex PCR. Of about 590,000 clones listed, 95% to 96% are singletons. CD8 cells classed as naive were CD45RO-negative and positively selected for CCR7, excluding terminally differentiated effector memory CD45RA+ cells. The sample was naive CD8+ T cells sorted from blood. These receptors were collected from a woman aged 30 to 39 in good health.

The chain has TRBV5-1 and TRBJ2-2; the D is unclear. Germline V gene sequence: CDR1 SGHRS, CDR2 YFSETQ. The CDR3 covers 13 residues. V was shortened by 6 bases and J by 4 bases, with 10 bases between the two germline ends. The CDR3 region has the DNA TGCGCCAGCAACGTAGGGTTCACCGGGGAGCTGTTTTTT. Amino acid sequence: CASNVGFTGELFF.

The CDR3 sequence is CASSLSQMAYEQYF. The CDR3 region has the DNA TGTGCCAGCAGTTTATCCCAAATGGCCTACGAGCAGTACTTC. The genes are TRBV27 and TRBJ2-7; D gene ambiguous. In germline, CDR1 is MNHEY, CDR2 SMNVEV (reference sequence). V lost 0 bases and J 2 bases, leaving 8 bases between the germline ends. The CDR3 is 14 amino acids.

This clone was counted between two and nine times. The chain uses TRBV2 and TRBJ1-2, with D uncertain. CDR3 size: 14 residues. CDR1 is SNHLY, CDR2 FYNNEI, per germline. Trimming took off 3 bases at V and 4 bases at J, with 12 bases between the two ends. Written as DNA, the CDR3 is TGTGCCAGCAGTGATATGGGGATATCCTATGGCTACACCTTC. Residues: CASSDMGISYGYTF.

The chain couples TRBV19 to TRBJ2-7; D unclear. The CDR3 consists of 15 residues. Trimming left V 3 bases short and J 3 bases short, with 15 bases between. CDR1 LNHDA and CDR2 SQIVND come from the germline V gene (reference sequence). CDR3 protein: CASSMRLLPHYEQYF. As DNA, the CDR3 is TGTGCCAGTAGTATGCGTCTATTACCCCACTACGAGCAGTACTTC.

V and J are TRBV9 and TRBJ2-7; D not certain. The V gene lost 4 bases and the J gene lost 2 bases, with 13 bases spanning the gap. CDR1 is SGDLS, CDR2 YYNGEE, per germline. This CDR3 is 14 amino acids long. The CDR3 nucleotides are TGTGCCAGCAGCCCCCACAGCGATCCCTACGAGCAGTACTTC. It is translated as CASSPHSDPYEQYF.

The chain uses TRBV9 and TRBJ2-5; D unclear. Germline loops: CDR1 SGDLS, CDR2 YYNGEE. This CDR3 is built from 16 residues. Between the trimmed V and J ends, which lost 4 bases and 10 bases, there was a span of 26 bases. The DNA for the CDR3 is TGTGCCAGCAGCCCCCCCCCTCTCGGGCTGGGGAAGAGCCAGTACTTC. It yields the protein CASSPPPLGLGKSQYF.

A word on this clone: Sequence at one end of the junction differs from germline and may be a read error. This rearrangement joins TRBV11-2 to TRBJ2-1; 8 bases align to TRBD2. Per the germline V gene, CDR1 is SGHAT and CDR2 is FQNNGV. The CDR3 extends over 11 amino acids. CDR3 sequence reads: CASSSGLEPFF. CDR3 in DNA: TGTGCCAGCAGTTCGGGACTAGAGCCGTTCTTC.

The CDR3 coding sequence is TGCAGCGTTGAAGGGACAGGGGAGAAGAACTATGGCTACACCTTC. Its protein is CSVEGTGEKNYGYTF. The genes are TRBV29-1 and TRBJ1-2; 9 nucleotides align to TRBD1. CDR1 is SQVTM, CDR2 ANQGSEA, per germline. The ends lost 1 base at V and 2 bases at J; junction bases unmatched: 5. The CDR3 sequence is 15 residues long.

V is TRBV28 and J is TRBJ1-4; possibly TRBD1 for D (6 bases). Looked up from germline, CDR1 is MDHEN and CDR2 is SYDVKM. The CDR3 is made up of 13 amino acids. V lost 11 bases to trimming and J lost 4 bases, with 14 bases between them. The CDR3 loop reads CASLRGFNEKLFF. CDR3 nucleotides: TGTGCCTCTCTCAGGGGCTTTAATGAAAAACTGTTTTTT.

The rearrangement uses TRBV4-2 and TRBJ2-7; D remains unclear. CDR3 length: 15 amino acids. The V and J ends lost 0 bases and 0 bases respectively, with 9 bases between them. CDR1 is LGHNA and CDR2 is YNFKEQ in the germline V gene. The CDR3 DNA is TGTGCCAGCAGCCAAGATCGGCTCGTCTCCTACGAGCAGTACTTC. It translates to CASSQDRLVSYEQYF.

The rearrangement joins TRBV4-2 to TRBJ1-1; D gene ambiguous. CDR1 and CDR2 from the germline V gene are LGHNA and YNFKEQ. V was pared by 1 base and J by 0 bases, with 9 bases between. The CDR3 consists of 15 residues. CDR3 sequence reads: CASSQVEGLNTEAFF. Here the CDR3 DNA reads TGTGCCAGCAGCCAAGTCGAGGGCTTGAACACTGAAGCTTTCTTT.

V and J are TRBV25-1 and TRBJ2-1; no clear D gene. Trimming stripped 6 bases from V and 6 bases from J, with 18 bases between. This CDR3 has 15 residues. CDR1 is MGHDK and CDR2 is SYGVNS in the germline V gene. The CDR3 protein is CASSPPNHRSNEQFF. In DNA form, the CDR3 reads TGTGCCAGCAGCCCCCCCAATCACCGATCCAATGAGCAGTTCTTC.

V gene TRBV4-1 combines with J gene TRBJ2-2; D gene ambiguous. With 0 bases removed from V and 0 bases from J, the gap between germline ends came to 14 bases. The CDR3 runs 18 residues. Per germline, CDR1 MGHRA and CDR2 YSYEKL. DNA for the CDR3: TGCGCCAGCAGCCAAGATCTGGCCGGCACATCGAACACCGGGGAGCTGTTTTTT. It encodes CASSQDLAGTSNTGELFF.

This clone was counted between two and nine times. The rearrangement joins TRBV4-2 to TRBJ1-1; no reliable D call. This CDR3 is 11 amino acids long. Per germline, CDR1 LGHNA and CDR2 YNFKEQ. V was shortened by 2 bases and J by 7 bases, with 5 bases between the two germline ends. The CDR3 nucleotides read TGTGCCAGCAGCCAACCCCATGAAGCTTTCTTT. It translates to CASSQPHEAFF.

The chain combines TRBV2 with TRBJ1-1; maybe TRBD1 (6 bases). This CDR3 comprises 15 residues. V was cut by 2 bases and J by 4 bases, with 14 bases left in between. Germline CDR1 is SNHLY and CDR2 is FYNNEI. CDR3 in DNA: TGTGCCAGCAGTGAAAGTGCAGGGGTCGGCACTGAAGCTTTCTTT. Encoded protein: CASSESAGVGTEAFF.

The chain employs TRBV19 and TRBJ1-1; D is unclear. The V gene lost 8 bases and the J gene lost 5 bases, with 21 bases spanning the gap. The CDR3 length is 15 residues. Germline loops: CDR1 LNHDA, CDR2 SQIVND (reference sequence). The CDR3: CASRSYDIAGTEAFF. In DNA form, the CDR3 reads TGTGCCAGTCGGAGTTACGATATCGCTGGGACTGAAGCTTTCTTT. Variable domain in full (rest from reference TRBV19 and TRBJ1-1): DGGITQSPKYLFRKEGQNVTLSCEQNLNHDAMYWYRQDPGQGLRLIYYSQIVNDFQKGDIAEGYSVSREKKESFPLTVTSAQKNPTAFYLCASRSYDIAGTEAFFGQGTRLTVV.

There are a few counts of this clone. V and J are TRBV5-6 and TRBJ1-1; 7 bases align to TRBD1. J lost 1 base, V lost 3 bases, and 0 bases had no gene match. The CDR3 length is 13 residues. Germline-derived CDR1 and CDR2 are SGHDT and YYEEEE. For the CDR3, the DNA is TGTGCCAGCAGCTGGGACAGGAACACTGAAGCTTTCTTT. This gives the protein CASSWDRNTEAFF.

J is TRBJ1-1 and V is TRBV5-1; D is perhaps TRBD1 (6 bases). Per the germline V gene, CDR1 is SGHRS and CDR2 is YFSETQ. The CDR3 is 16 residues long. Deletions cut 5 bases from V and 3 bases from J, with 20 bases between. The CDR3 protein is CASSRDTLRGDTEAFF. The CDR3 DNA reads as TGCGCCAGCAGTAGGGACACACTCCGGGGGGACACTGAAGCTTTCTTT.

This clone was observed a single time. V and J are TRBV19 and TRBJ2-6, with D possibly matching TRBD1 (5 bases). Germline V gene data show CDR1 as LNHDA and CDR2 as SQIVND (reference sequence). Trimming removed 8 bases from V and 3 bases from J, with 11 bases in between. This CDR3 contains 14 residues. CDR3 region: CASEGVFGANVLTF. As DNA, the CDR3 is TGTGCCAGTGAAGGGGTTTTTGGGGCCAACGTCCTGACTTTC.

Worth noting for this clone: Other DNA sequences within the sample encode an identical CDR3. This chain uses TRBV11-2 with TRBJ2-7, with 7 positions matching TRBD2. Losses at the gene ends were 3 bases for V and 3 bases for J; bases not matched to a gene: 2. From germline, CDR1 is SGHAT and CDR2 FQNNGV. The CDR3 length is 13 residues. The CDR3 nucleotides read TGTGCCAGCAGCTTTGGCGGGAGCTACGAGCAGTACTTC. Translating gives CASSFGGSYEQYF.

V is TRBV21-1 and J is TRBJ2-7; TRBD1 is the table's D call and was not checked against the DNA. TRBV21-1 is recorded as a pseudogene. The CDR3 is 13 residues long. The CDR3 DNA is TGTGCCAGCCGTCCCGACAGGAAATACGAGCAGTACTTC. Amino acids: CASRPDRKYEQYF.